These T cell receptor beta chains were read from a single sample in a study of control samples from healthy donors and cancer patients. TCRdb's table, derived via immunoSEQ multiplex PCR, lists solely in-frame clones and lacks some. The repertoire holds about 55,000 clones, with approximately 95% as singletons. Sample: blood. These receptors originate from a young woman in good health. Each CDR3 is given with its conserved first and last residue. D genes are given only for firm matches.

>-|TRBV6-1
CASSEIDRNTEAFF
>-|TRBV19
CASTPSGLEAFF
>-|TRBV11-2
CASSQGGHHLTDTQYF
>-|TRBV19
CASSRQTNTDTQYF
>-|TRBV29-1
CSVVSANEKLFF
>-|TRBV29-1
CSVAGGGTEAFF
>TRBD2|TRBV4-2
CASSSRTSELSDTQYF
>TRBD1|TRBV19
CASSTRTGLDGYTF
>-|TRBV30
CAWSVMRGSGELFF
>-|TRBV19
CASSIVGATPDTQYF
>-|TRBV3-1/TRBV3-2
CASSQAASYNEQFF
>TRBD1|TRBV2
CASKYPTGGFYGYTF
>-|TRBV4-1
CASSPPGGSSYEQYF
>-|TRBV24-1
CATSGSTGELFF
>-|TRBV6-2/TRBV6-3
CASGLVSGAFF
>-|TRBV27
CASSLSRFQPQHF
>-|TRBV4-3
CASSQDHGARGSPLHF